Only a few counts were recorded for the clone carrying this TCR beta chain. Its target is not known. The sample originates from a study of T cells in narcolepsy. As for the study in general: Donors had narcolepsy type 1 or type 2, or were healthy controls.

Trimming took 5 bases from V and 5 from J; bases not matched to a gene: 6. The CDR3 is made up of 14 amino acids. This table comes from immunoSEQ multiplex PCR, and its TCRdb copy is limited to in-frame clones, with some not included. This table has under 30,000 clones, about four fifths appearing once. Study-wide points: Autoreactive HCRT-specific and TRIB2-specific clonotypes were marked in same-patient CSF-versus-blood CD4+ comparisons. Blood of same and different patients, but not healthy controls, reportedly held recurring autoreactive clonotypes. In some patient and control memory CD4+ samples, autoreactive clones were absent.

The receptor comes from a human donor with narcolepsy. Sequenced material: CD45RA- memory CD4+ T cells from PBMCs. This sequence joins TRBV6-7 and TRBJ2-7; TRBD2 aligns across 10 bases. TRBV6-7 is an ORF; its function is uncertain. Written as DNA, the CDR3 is TGTGCCAGCAGTCAGCGGGGGGGCCCAAACGAGCAGTACTTC. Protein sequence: CASSQRGGPNEQYF.